This T cell receptor (beta chain) was recorded in a study of blood T cell repertoires in COVID-19. As handled by the study authors: Cell counts per sample came from amplifying reference gene primers. Clones were read by immunoSEQ multiplex PCR, and TCRdb kept only the in-frame ones, dropping some. V, J and clone size reflect that table, while D and trimming were determined from the DNA. This sample yields approximately 140,000 clones, of which around 86% are seen a single time; roughly 9.7% belongs to the top ten. Germline V lookup: CDR1 MNHEY, CDR2 SVGAGI. The junction had 12 bases not matched to a gene; V was cut back by 7 bases and J by 9 bases. The CDR3 runs to 15 residues.

Material for sequencing was peripheral blood. V usage is TRBV6-5 and J usage is TRBJ2-4, with 10 positions matching TRBD2. The TCR was taken from a man aged 35 to 55 with active or convalescent COVID-19. CDR3 in DNA: TGTGCCAGCACTAGCGGGGGCTCCTCAAACGGCATTCAGTACTTC. Translation: CASTSGGSSNGIQYF.